Each of the 7 T cell receptor beta chains below was sequenced from the same sample in a study of T cell responses to AZD1222 COVID-19 vaccine (dated by TCRdb to the early 2020s). The time point label corresponds to: baseline before first vaccination. Library creation used the immunoSEQ multiplex PCR assay. Drawn from immuneACCESS, this table holds only the in-frame rearrangements with V and J called that TCRdb kept. Clones are partly lost; checked studies trace under half to an unresolved V gene and leave the rest unexplained. For this sample there are more than 150,000 clones; approximately 90% appear just once. 1.5% to 2% of the sample is held by the ten biggest clonotypes. This specimen consisted of peripheral blood, obtained on day 0 of AZD1222 vaccination. The source is an adult in good health.

The chain combines TRBV5-4 with TRBJ1-2, with D unresolved. V shed 0 bases and J shed 4 bases, with 10 bases lying between them. The germline gives CDR1 SGHNT, CDR2 YYREEE (reference sequence). This CDR3 spans 14 amino acids. The CDR3: CASSLARTIYGYTF. The CDR3 nucleotides read TGTGCCAGCAGCTTGGCCCGGACGATCTATGGCTACACCTTC.

This chain connects TRBV20-1 to TRBJ1-5; 8 nucleotides line up with TRBD1. Losses at the gene ends were 3 bases for V and 0 bases for J; bases not matched to a gene: 4. The germline gives CDR1 DFQATT, CDR2 SNEGSKA (reference sequence). This CDR3 has 15 residues. The CDR3 nucleotides read TGCAGTGCTAGTCCGGGACAGGTTAGCAATCAGCCCCAGCATTTT. Its protein is CSASPGQVSNQPQHF.

CDR3 sequence (DNA): TGTGCCAGCTCACCTTTAGGTACTAGCGGGTACTACAATGAGCAGTTCTTC. Translating gives CASSPLGTSGYYNEQFF. The chain recombines TRBV18 with TRBJ2-1; 9 bases fit TRBD2. V trimming: 3 bases; J trimming: 3 bases; junction bases outside the gene matches: 9. In germline, CDR1 is KGHSH, CDR2 LQKENI. The CDR3 loop spans 17 amino acids.

The chain uses TRBV7-8 and TRBJ2-4; TRBD1 is a possible D gene (5 bases). V lost 5 bases and J lost 9, with 20 bases in between. CDR1 and CDR2 (germline): SGHVS, FQNEAQ. There are 15 residues in the CDR3. CDR3 region: CASSLQGAARAIQYF. The DNA for the CDR3 is TGTGCCAGCAGCCTCCAGGGTGCGGCTAGGGCCATTCAGTACTTC.

This chain connects TRBV3-1 (or the pseudogene TRBV3-2) to TRBJ1-2, with 9 nucleotides matching TRBD1. The junction had 14 bases not matched to a gene; V was cut back by 4 bases and J by 8 bases. The germline gives CDR1 LGHDT, CDR2 YNNKEL (reference sequence). This CDR3 has 16 amino acids. The CDR3 coding sequence is TGTGCCAGCAGCCCCGGACCCGGGACAGGGATGCGGGGCTACACCTTC. Translating it yields CASSPGPGTGMRGYTF.

This clone showed up just once. CDR3 residues: CASSQSLAGVRDEQFF. The CDR3 DNA follows: TGTGCCAGCAGCCAAAGTCTAGCGGGAGTTAGAGATGAGCAGTTCTTC. The genes are TRBV3-1 (or the pseudogene TRBV3-2) and TRBJ2-1; 10 nucleotides match TRBD2. CDR1 and CDR2 (germline): LGHDT, YNNKEL (reference sequence). CDR3 length: 16 amino acids. J was trimmed by 8 bases and V by 2 bases; bases with no gene match: 9.

The CDR3 DNA sequence: TGTGCCAGCAGTGAACAGGGGGCCTCGAGAGAGCAGTACTTC. Its protein is CASSEQGASREQYF. The chain employs TRBV2 and TRBJ2-7, with 8 bases fitting TRBD1. Germline CDR1 SNHLY, CDR2 FYNNEI. With V trimmed by 2 bases and J by 7 bases, 7 bases remained unmatched. The CDR3 contains 14 residues.